This T cell receptor beta chain was identified during a study of shared clonotypes between healthy human individuals. Trimming cost V 0 bases and J 4 bases; bases outside gene matches: 3. This CDR3 is built from 15 residues. Germline CDR1 is MNHEY and CDR2 is SVGAGI. Note on this clone: Other nucleotide sequences from this sample produce the same CDR3.

Assay used: immunoSEQ multiplex PCR; TCRdb lists only in-frame clones, some missing. The sample holds a few million clones; just under 95% are singletons and the top ten take 0.37%. The chain has TRBV6-5 and TRBJ2-7, with 10 bases aligning to TRBD1. This TCR came from a man between 18 and 35 years old in good health. Some clones in this sample may be carry-over from other donors' samples. The specimen was naive CD4+ T cells from PBMCs. Specified subset: CD45RA+ positively selected. CDR3 coding DNA: TGTGCCAGCAGTTACTCCCGGGACAGGGGATACGAGCAGTACTTC. Protein sequence: CASSYSRDRGYEQYF.